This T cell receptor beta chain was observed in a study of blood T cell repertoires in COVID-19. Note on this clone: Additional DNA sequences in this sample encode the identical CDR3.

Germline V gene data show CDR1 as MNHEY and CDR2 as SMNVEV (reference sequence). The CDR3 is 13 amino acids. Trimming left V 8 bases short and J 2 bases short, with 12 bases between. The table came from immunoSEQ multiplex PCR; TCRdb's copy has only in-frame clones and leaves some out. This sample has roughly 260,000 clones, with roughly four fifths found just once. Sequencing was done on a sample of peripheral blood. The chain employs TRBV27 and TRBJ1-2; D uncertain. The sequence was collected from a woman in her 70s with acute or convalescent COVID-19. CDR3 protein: CASSLAGNYGYTF. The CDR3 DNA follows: TGTGCCAGCTCCCTCGCCGGGAACTATGGCTACACCTTC.